This T cell receptor beta chain stems from a study of CD8 T cells in Susac syndrome. Sequencing of TCR beta was undertaken in CD8+ and CD4+ T cells derived from blood. V was clipped by 7 bases and J by 6 bases; unmatched bases: 11. The CDR3 runs to 16 residues. CDR1 and CDR2 from the germline V gene are MNHNY and SVGAGI (reference sequence). With random hexamers, roughly 0.45 to 1 ug RNA was reverse transcribed. TCRdb itself ran the immunoSEQ multiplex PCR reads through MiXCR, one entry per CDR3 protein. The sample has tens of thousands of distinct CDR3 sequences, about 95% seen once. The specimen sequenced was CD8+ T cells from PBMCs. The TCR comes from a human donor with multiple sclerosis. V usage is TRBV6-6 and J usage is TRBJ2-3; 12 bases align to TRBD2. The CDR3 region is CASISRTSGVSDTQYF. The CDR3 DNA reads TGTGCCAGCATCTCGAGGACTAGCGGGGTGTCCGATACGCAGTATTTT.